Presented here are 5 T cell receptor beta chains from one specimen sequenced in a study of tumor and adjacent non-tumor tissue in lung cancer. The library came from three nested PCR rounds adapted from ARM-PCR protocols. In TCRdb, the multiplex PCR reads were re-called with MiXCR into one record per CDR3 protein. The sample records about 82,000 distinct CDR3 sequences, over 75% being singletons. No cell sorting was done before RNA was extracted from the tissue. Input material: lung tumor tissue. These TCRs come from a woman in her 50s with non-small cell lung cancer.

As regards this clonotype: Mismatch with germline at one junction end may stem from a read error. V gene TRBV10-3 combines with J gene TRBJ1-2, with TRBD1 as a possible D gene (6 bases). Looked up from germline, CDR1 is ENHRY and CDR2 is SYGVKD. This CDR3 spans 15 amino acids. As DNA, the CDR3 is TGTGTCATCAGTGTCCCGGGGCAGGGGCACTATGGCTACACCTTC. This translates into CVISVPGQGHYGYTF.

About this clonotype itself: One end of the junction is discordant with germline, which a read error may explain. This chain joins TRBV6-6 and TRBJ1-3; D call uncertain. Germline V gives CDR1 MNHNY, CDR2 SVGAGI (reference sequence). The CDR3 sequence is 14 residues long. CDR3 amino acids: CTSIQLSPGNTIYF. The DNA of the CDR3 is TGTACCAGCATTCAACTGTCCCCTGGAAACACCATATATTTT.

The chain links TRBV5-1 to TRBJ2-2, with D possibly being TRBD1 (5 bases). Per germline, CDR1 SGHRS and CDR2 YFSETQ. This CDR3 has 15 amino acids. V was cut by 6 bases and J by 6 bases, with 18 bases left in between. The CDR3 DNA is TGCGCCAGCACGCAGGACATCCTAAAAGCCGGGGAGCTGTTTTTT. It codes for CASTQDILKAGELFF.

A note on this clonotype: The conserved phenylalanine or tryptophan normally closing the CDR3 is absent here, so this likely arose from a read error. The CDR3 nucleotides are TGCAGCGTTGAGGCGGGAGCGAACATTGAGCAGTTCTTA. Translation: CSVEAGANIEQFL. J is TRBJ2-1 and V is TRBV29-1; 7 bases fit TRBD2. The CDR3 runs 13 residues. The germline CDR1 and CDR2 sequences are SQVTM and ANQGSEA. V lost 3 bases to trimming and J lost 9 bases; unmatched junction nucleotides: 8.

Remarks on this clonotype: At one end the junction does not follow the germline gene, possibly because of a read error. The genes are TRBV11-2 and TRBJ1-2; D is uncertain. The CDR3 is 15 residues long. CDR1 is SGHAT, CDR2 FQNNGV, per germline. The CDR3 sequence is CASRLEEASPYGYTF. The CDR3 DNA reads as TGTGCCAGCAGATTAGAGGAAGCTTCGCCCTATGGCTACACCTTC.